A selection of T cell receptor beta chains follows, all from one sample in a study of T-cell reconstitution after alpha-beta-depleted transplantation in children. MiXCR, run by TCRdb on the PCR reads, gives a single entry per CDR3 protein. The sample consists of more than 450,000 distinct CDR3 sequences, around 17% of them appearing once. The sample was PBMCs from the stem cell graft donor, taken from the stem cell graft. The source is a human donor who donated a stem cell graft to a child with acute lymphoblastic leukemia. CDR3s leave out the opening cysteine and the closing phenylalanine or tryptophan. The order of the fields is V gene, J gene, CDR3 protein.

v_call: TRBV14; j_call: TRBJ1-2; cdr3_aa: ASSQDRGLSYT
v_call: TRBV6-5; j_call: TRBJ2-3; cdr3_aa: ASSLLAGGPTDTQY
v_call: TRBV6-1; j_call: TRBJ2-1; cdr3_aa: ASSGGLAGEREQF
v_call: TRBV12-3/TRBV12-4; j_call: TRBJ2-1; cdr3_aa: ASSPSLSSYNEQF
v_call: TRBV4-1; j_call: TRBJ2-3; cdr3_aa: ASSVRQGDTQY
v_call: TRBV5-1; j_call: TRBJ2-5; cdr3_aa: ASSAQAPGTRDQETQY
v_call: TRBV15; j_call: TRBJ1-3; cdr3_aa: ATSRDRGVRNTIY
v_call: TRBV10-1; j_call: TRBJ2-3; cdr3_aa: ASSENQGADTQY
v_call: TRBV20-1; j_call: TRBJ2-7; cdr3_aa: SANAEGLGLGEQY
v_call: TRBV6-1; j_call: TRBJ1-4; cdr3_aa: ASKTPVPGEKLF
v_call: TRBV7-9; j_call: TRBJ1-5; cdr3_aa: ASSARGDSNPPQH
v_call: TRBV5-5; j_call: TRBJ2-3; cdr3_aa: ASSLGLAGDTDTQY
v_call: TRBV29-1; j_call: TRBJ2-3; cdr3_aa: SSGLAGGGSDTQY
v_call: TRBV29-1; j_call: TRBJ2-7; cdr3_aa: SAVLGGSPEQY
v_call: TRBV3-1; j_call: TRBJ2-7; cdr3_aa: ASSLAPPGLAGDWEQY
v_call: TRBV6-2/TRBV6-3; j_call: TRBJ2-4; cdr3_aa: ASFSSSSKNIQY
v_call: TRBV6-6; j_call: TRBJ2-7; cdr3_aa: ASSEVAFYEQY
v_call: TRBV4-1; j_call: TRBJ2-7; cdr3_aa: ASSQDGTGEWGYEQY
v_call: TRBV5-1; j_call: TRBJ2-1; cdr3_aa: ASTRKRGQGLNEQF
v_call: TRBV7-9; j_call: TRBJ1-2; cdr3_aa: ASHYTGSNGYT
v_call: TRBV6-1; j_call: TRBJ2-1; cdr3_aa: ASKGRGGNEQQF
v_call: TRBV10-3; j_call: TRBJ2-1; cdr3_aa: AIRTPSSYNEQF
v_call: TRBV5-1; j_call: TRBJ1-1; cdr3_aa: ASRRSKDTEAF
v_call: TRBV5-1; j_call: TRBJ2-7; cdr3_aa: ASSLGGTGFGYEQY
v_call: TRBV9; j_call: TRBJ2-1; cdr3_aa: ASSVWSLGRDEQF
v_call: TRBV5-1; j_call: TRBJ1-2; cdr3_aa: ASSWGDLDFPGYT
v_call: TRBV4-1; j_call: TRBJ1-1; cdr3_aa: ASSQRDRGLSGKAF